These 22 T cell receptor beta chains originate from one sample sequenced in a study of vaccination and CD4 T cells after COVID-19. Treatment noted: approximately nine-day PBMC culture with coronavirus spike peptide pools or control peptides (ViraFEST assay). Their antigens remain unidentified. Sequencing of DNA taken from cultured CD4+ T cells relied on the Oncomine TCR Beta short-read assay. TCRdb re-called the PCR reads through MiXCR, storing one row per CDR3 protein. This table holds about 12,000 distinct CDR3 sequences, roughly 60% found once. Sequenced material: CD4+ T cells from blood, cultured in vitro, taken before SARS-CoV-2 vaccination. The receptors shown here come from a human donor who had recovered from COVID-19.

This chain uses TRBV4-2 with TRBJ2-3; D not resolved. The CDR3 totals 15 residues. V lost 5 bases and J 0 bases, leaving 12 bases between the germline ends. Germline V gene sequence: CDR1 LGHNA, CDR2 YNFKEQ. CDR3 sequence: CASSAISPSTDTQYF. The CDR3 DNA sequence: TGTGCCAGCAGCGCCATAAGTCCCAGCACAGATACGCAGTATTTT.

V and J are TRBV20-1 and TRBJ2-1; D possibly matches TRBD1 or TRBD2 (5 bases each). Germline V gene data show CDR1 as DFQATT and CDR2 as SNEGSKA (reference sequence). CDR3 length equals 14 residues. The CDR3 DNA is TGCAGCTCCTCTTGGGGGTTGACCTACAATGAGCAGTTCTTC. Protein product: CSSSWGLTYNEQFF.

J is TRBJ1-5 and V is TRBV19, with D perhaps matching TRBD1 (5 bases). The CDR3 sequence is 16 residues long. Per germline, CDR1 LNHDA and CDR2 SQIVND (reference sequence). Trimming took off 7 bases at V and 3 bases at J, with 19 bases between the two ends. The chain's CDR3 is CASTPRQGIVNQPQHF. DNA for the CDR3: TGTGCCAGTACCCCCCGCCAGGGAATAGTCAATCAGCCCCAGCATTTT.

CDR3 bases: TGTGCCAGCAGCAGCCGACAGGGCGACACTGAAGCTTTCTTT. This sequence encodes CASSSRQGDTEAFF. This sequence joins TRBV7-6 and TRBJ1-1; 7 bases match TRBD1. CDR1 and CDR2 from the germline V gene are SGHVS and FNYEAQ. This CDR3 contains 14 residues. The ends lost 5 bases at V and 3 bases at J; junction bases unmatched: 6.

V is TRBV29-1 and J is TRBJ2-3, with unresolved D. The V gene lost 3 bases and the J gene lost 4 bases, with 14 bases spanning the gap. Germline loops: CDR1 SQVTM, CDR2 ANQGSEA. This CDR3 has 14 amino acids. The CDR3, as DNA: TGCAGCGTTGACTGGGGTTCGGGCGCAGATACGCAGTATTTT. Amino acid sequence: CSVDWGSGADTQYF.

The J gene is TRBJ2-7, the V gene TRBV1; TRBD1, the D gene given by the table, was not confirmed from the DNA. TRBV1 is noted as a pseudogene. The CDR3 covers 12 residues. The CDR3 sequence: CTVTGQPYEQYF. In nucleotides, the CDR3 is TGCACCGTTACCGGGCAACCTTACGAGCAGTACTTC.

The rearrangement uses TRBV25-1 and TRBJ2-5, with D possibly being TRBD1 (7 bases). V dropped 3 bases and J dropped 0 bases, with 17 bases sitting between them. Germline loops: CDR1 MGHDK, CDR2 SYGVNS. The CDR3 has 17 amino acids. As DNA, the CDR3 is TGTGCCAGCAGTGATTTGTTGGCGGGACAGTACCAAGAGACCCAGTACTTC. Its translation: CASSDLLAGQYQETQYF.

This CDR3 is CASSDGLSGSSSYNEQFF. The CDR3 coding sequence is TGTGCCAGCAGTGACGGTCTAAGCGGGTCGAGCTCCTACAATGAGCAGTTCTTC. This chain uses TRBV6-1 with TRBJ2-1, with D possibly matching TRBD2 (6 bases). The CDR3 is 18 residues long. Germline lookup yields CDR1 MNHNS and CDR2 SASEGT. V gave up 3 bases and J gave up 0 bases, with 18 bases separating them.

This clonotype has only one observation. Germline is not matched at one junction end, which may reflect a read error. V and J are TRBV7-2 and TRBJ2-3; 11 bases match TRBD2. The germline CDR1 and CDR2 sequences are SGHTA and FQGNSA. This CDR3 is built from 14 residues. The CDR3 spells CASSVAGGADTQYF. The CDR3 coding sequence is TGTGCCAGCAGCGTAGCGGGGGGGGCAGATACGCAGTATTTT.

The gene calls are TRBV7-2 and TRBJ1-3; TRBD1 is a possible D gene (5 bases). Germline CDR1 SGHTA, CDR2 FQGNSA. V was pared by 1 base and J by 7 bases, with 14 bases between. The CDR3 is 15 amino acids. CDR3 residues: CASSLGSRAGNTIYF. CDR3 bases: TGTGCCAGCAGCTTAGGATCCAGGGCGGGGAACACCATATATTTT.

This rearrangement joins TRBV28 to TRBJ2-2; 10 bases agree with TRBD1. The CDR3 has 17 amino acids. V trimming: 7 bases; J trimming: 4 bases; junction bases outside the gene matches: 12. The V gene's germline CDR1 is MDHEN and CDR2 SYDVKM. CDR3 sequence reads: CASTFNVGQGRTGELFF. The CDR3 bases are TGTGCCAGCACTTTTAACGTGGGACAGGGGCGCACCGGGGAGCTGTTTTTT.

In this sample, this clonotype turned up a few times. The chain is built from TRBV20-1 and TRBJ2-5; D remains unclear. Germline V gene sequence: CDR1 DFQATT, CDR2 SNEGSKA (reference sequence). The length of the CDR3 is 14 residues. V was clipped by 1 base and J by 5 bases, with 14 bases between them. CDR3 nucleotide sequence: TGCAGTGCTAGAGTTAGTGGGCGTTTGGAGACCCAGTACTTC. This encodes CSARVSGRLETQYF.

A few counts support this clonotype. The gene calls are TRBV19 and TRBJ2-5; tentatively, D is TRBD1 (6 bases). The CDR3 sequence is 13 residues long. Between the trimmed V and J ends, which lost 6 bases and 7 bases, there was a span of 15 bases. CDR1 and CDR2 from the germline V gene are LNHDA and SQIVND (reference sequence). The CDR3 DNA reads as TGTGCCAGTAGAGAGACAGGTGGAGGGACCCAGTACTTC. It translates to CASRETGGGTQYF.

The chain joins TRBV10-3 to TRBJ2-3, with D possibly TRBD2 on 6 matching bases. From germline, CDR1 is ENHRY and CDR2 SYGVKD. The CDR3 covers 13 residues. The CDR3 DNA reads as TGTGCAACCGGGGACTCCAATAGGGATACGCAGTATTTT. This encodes CATGDSNRDTQYF.

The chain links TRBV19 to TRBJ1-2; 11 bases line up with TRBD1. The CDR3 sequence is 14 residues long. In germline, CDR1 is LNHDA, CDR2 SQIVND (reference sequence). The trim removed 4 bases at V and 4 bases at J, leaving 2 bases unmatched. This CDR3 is CASSRGTGGYGYTF. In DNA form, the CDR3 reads TGTGCCAGTAGTAGGGGGACAGGGGGCTATGGCTACACCTTC.

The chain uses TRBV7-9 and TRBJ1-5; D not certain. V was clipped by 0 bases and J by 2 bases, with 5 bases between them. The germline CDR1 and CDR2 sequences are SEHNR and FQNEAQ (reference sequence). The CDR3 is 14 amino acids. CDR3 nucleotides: TGTGCCAGCAGCTTAGCGGCAGGCAATCAGCCCCAGCATTTT. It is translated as CASSLAAGNQPQHF. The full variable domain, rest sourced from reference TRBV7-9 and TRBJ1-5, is DTGVSQNPRHKITKRGQNVTFRCDPISEHNRLYWYRQTLGQGPEFLTYFQNEAQLEKSRLLSDRFSAERPKGSFSTLEIQRTEQGDSAMYLCASSLAAGNQPQHFGDGTRLSIL.

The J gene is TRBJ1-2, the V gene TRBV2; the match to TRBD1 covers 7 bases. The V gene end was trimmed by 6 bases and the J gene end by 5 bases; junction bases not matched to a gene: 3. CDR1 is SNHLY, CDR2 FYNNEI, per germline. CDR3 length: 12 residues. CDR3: CASRGGGYGYTF. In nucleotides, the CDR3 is TGTGCCAGCAGAGGGGGCGGATATGGCTACACCTTC.

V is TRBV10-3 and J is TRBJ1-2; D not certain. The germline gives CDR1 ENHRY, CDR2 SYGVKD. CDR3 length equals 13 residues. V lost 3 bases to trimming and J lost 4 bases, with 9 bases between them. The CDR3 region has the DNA TGTGCCATCAGTGAACGGGTTCCCTATGGCTACACCTTC. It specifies CAISERVPYGYTF.

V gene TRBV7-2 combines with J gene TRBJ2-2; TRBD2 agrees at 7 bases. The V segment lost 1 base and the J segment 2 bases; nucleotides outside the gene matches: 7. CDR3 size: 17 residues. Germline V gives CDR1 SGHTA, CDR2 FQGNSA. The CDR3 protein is CASSLVGGGRNTGELFF. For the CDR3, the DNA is TGTGCCAGCAGCTTAGTGGGGGGAGGGCGCAACACCGGGGAGCTGTTTTTT.

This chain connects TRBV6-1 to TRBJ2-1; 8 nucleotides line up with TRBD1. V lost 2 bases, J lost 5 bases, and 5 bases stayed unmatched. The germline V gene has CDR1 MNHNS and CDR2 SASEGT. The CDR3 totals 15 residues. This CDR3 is CASSESTGVHNEQFF. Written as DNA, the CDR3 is TGTGCCAGCAGTGAATCGACAGGGGTCCACAATGAGCAGTTCTTC.

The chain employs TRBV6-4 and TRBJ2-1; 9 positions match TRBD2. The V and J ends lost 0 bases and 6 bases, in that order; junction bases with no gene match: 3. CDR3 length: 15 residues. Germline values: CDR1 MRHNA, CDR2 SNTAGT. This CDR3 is CASSDSSRGGNEQFF. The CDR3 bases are TGTGCCAGCAGTGACTCCTCGCGGGGGGGCAATGAGCAGTTCTTC.

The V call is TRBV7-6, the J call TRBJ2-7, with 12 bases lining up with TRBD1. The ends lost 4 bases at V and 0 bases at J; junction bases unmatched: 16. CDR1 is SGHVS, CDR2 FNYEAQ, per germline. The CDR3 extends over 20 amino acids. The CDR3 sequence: CASSSSVFGGQGASSYEQYF. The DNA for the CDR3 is TGTGCCAGCAGCTCAAGCGTATTCGGGGGACAGGGGGCAAGCTCCTACGAGCAGTACTTC.